These T cell receptor beta chains were read from a single sample in a study of T-cell memory formation after mild COVID-19. TCRdb passed the 5' RACE reads through MiXCR, listing each CDR3 protein once. The sample lists hundreds of thousands of distinct CDR3 sequences, under 25% occurring once. Material for sequencing was PBMCs or a T cell subset sorted from them (not recorded which). These receptors all stem from a man between 18 and 35 years old who had mild COVID-19 (a few samples of this study predate the infection). Cell type and time point are not known. CDR3s include the opening cysteine and the closing phenylalanine or tryptophan. Fields, in order: J gene, V gene, D gene, clone size, CDR3 protein, CDR3 DNA. A D gene is named only where the DNA matches it firmly. Where a row states a size, it is once, few, many or the class of an expanded clone; other rows omit it.

J: TRBJ1-1
V: TRBV20-1
D: -
size: few
CDR3: CSADYTGPNTEAFF
DNA: TGCAGTGCTGATTATACGGGGCCGAACACTGAAGCTTTCTTT

J: TRBJ2-5
V: TRBV29-1
D: -
size: many
CDR3: CSARGAQQETQYF
DNA: TGCAGCGCCCGGGGGGCTCAACAAGAGACCCAGTACTTC

J: TRBJ1-5
V: TRBV12-3/TRBV12-4
D: -
size: few
CDR3: CASTLSGHQPQHF
DNA: TGTGCCAGCACCCTGTCGGGGCATCAGCCCCAGCATTTT

J: TRBJ2-1
V: TRBV7-9
D: TRBD1
size: few
CDR3: CASSSGTGLYNEQFF
DNA: TGTGCCAGCAGCTCCGGGACAGGACTCTACAATGAGCAGTTCTTC

J: TRBJ1-2
V: TRBV7-2
D: -
size: many
CDR3: CASSLEGQGYGYTF
DNA: TGTGCCAGCAGCTTAGAGGGGCAGGGCTATGGCTACACCTTC

J: TRBJ1-4
V: TRBV6-5
D: -
size: -
CDR3: CASSYSGRQGKLFF
DNA: TGTGCCAGCAGTTACTCGGGACGGCAGGGGAAACTGTTTTTT

J: TRBJ1-2
V: TRBV4-3
D: -
size: few
CDR3: CASSQEMNFYGYTF
DNA: TGCGCCAGCAGCCAAGAAATGAATTTCTATGGCTACACCTTC

J: TRBJ2-1
V: TRBV5-1
D: TRBD1
size: -
CDR3: CASSQGQSYNEQFF
DNA: TGCGCCAGCAGCCAGGGACAGTCCTACAATGAGCAGTTCTTC

J: TRBJ2-3
V: TRBV6-2/TRBV6-3
D: TRBD2
size: -
CDR3: CASGRGLAGLDTQYF
DNA: TGTGCCAGCGGTAGGGGACTAGCGGGCCTGGATACGCAGTATTTT

J: TRBJ2-7
V: TRBV12-3/TRBV12-4
D: -
size: few
CDR3: CASSRTEGYEQYF
DNA: TGTGCCAGCAGCAGGACAGAGGGTTACGAGCAGTACTTC

J: TRBJ2-1
V: TRBV6-5
D: TRBD2
size: few
CDR3: CASSYLAGGQIEQFF
DNA: TGTGCCAGCAGTTACTTGGCGGGGGGGCAGATTGAGCAGTTCTTC

J: TRBJ1-5
V: TRBV20-1
D: TRBD1
size: -
CDR3: CSARSGDRGHQPQHF
DNA: TGCAGTGCTAGGAGCGGGGACAGGGGGCATCAGCCCCAGCATTTT

J: TRBJ2-2
V: TRBV20-1
D: -
size: -
CDR3: CSAPTNTGELFF
DNA: TGCAGTGCCCCGACGAACACCGGGGAGCTGTTTTTT

J: TRBJ2-1
V: TRBV6-2/TRBV6-3
D: TRBD2
size: few
CDR3: CASSKGTSGNNEQFF
DNA: TGTGCCAGCAGTAAAGGGACTAGCGGGAACAATGAGCAGTTCTTC

J: TRBJ2-3
V: TRBV4-1
D: TRBD2
size: -
CDR3: CASSQISGGISTDTQYF
DNA: TGCGCCAGCAGCCAGATTAGCGGGGGGATCTCCACAGATACGCAGTATTTT

J: TRBJ1-1
V: TRBV6-5
D: -
size: few
CDR3: CASSYARIPGNTEAFF
DNA: TGTGCCAGCAGTTACGCGAGAATACCGGGAAACACTGAAGCTTTCTTT

J: TRBJ2-2
V: TRBV11-2
D: TRBD1
size: once
CDR3: CASSRGTGATTGELFF
DNA: TGTGCCAGCAGCCGGGGGACAGGGGCGACCACCGGGGAGCTGTTTTTT

J: TRBJ1-2
V: TRBV7-9
D: -
size: few
CDR3: CASSQDANYGYTF
DNA: TGTGCCAGCAGCCAGGACGCTAACTATGGCTACACCTTC

J: TRBJ2-3
V: TRBV4-1
D: -
size: few
CDR3: CASSQEDRPTQYF
DNA: TGCGCCAGCAGCCAAGAAGACCGCCCTACGCAGTATTTT

J: TRBJ2-7
V: TRBV7-9
D: -
size: few
CDR3: CASSLARGPYEQYF
DNA: TGTGCCAGCAGCTTAGCGCGGGGGCCCTACGAGCAGTACTTC

J: TRBJ2-7
V: TRBV14
D: -
size: few
CDR3: CASSRTWQGGYEQYF
DNA: TGTGCCAGCAGCCGAACTTGGCAGGGGGGATACGAGCAGTACTTC

J: TRBJ1-3
V: TRBV19
D: -
size: -
CDR3: CASSATRDGSGNTIYF
DNA: TGTGCCAGTAGCGCTACCCGGGACGGCTCTGGAAACACCATATATTTT

J: TRBJ1-2
V: TRBV5-4
D: -
size: -
CDR3: CASSTEAPGRHGYTF
DNA: TGTGCCAGCAGCACCGAAGCGCCGGGTCGGCATGGCTACACCTTC

J: TRBJ2-3
V: TRBV7-6
D: -
size: many
CDR3: CASSLEVGDTDTQYF
DNA: TGTGCCAGCAGCTTAGAAGTTGGCGACACAGATACGCAGTATTTT

J: TRBJ1-2
V: TRBV12-3/TRBV12-4
D: -
size: -
CDR3: CASSLTWGYTF
DNA: TGTGCCAGCAGTTTAACTTGGGGCTACACCTTC

J: TRBJ2-5
V: TRBV7-3
D: -
size: few
CDR3: CASSLRANRAETQYF
DNA: TGTGCCAGCAGCTTACGGGCAAATCGGGCGGAGACCCAGTACTTC

J: TRBJ2-1
V: TRBV10-2
D: TRBD2
size: -
CDR3: CASTGLAGGRAYNEQFF
DNA: TGCGCCAGCACGGGGCTAGCGGGGGGGCGGGCCTACAATGAGCAGTTCTTC

J: TRBJ2-7
V: TRBV4-1
D: -
size: -
CDR3: CASSQELGLYEQYF
DNA: TGCGCCAGCAGCCAAGAGCTGGGTCTCTACGAGCAGTACTTC

J: TRBJ2-5
V: TRBV7-2
D: -
size: -
CDR3: CASSLRRAGAQYF
DNA: TGTGCCAGCAGCTTAAGGCGTGCTGGGGCCCAGTACTTC

J: TRBJ2-7
V: TRBV29-1
D: TRBD2
size: few
CDR3: CSVVAGGPSPYEQYF
DNA: TGCAGCGTTGTAGCGGGGGGGCCTTCGCCCTACGAGCAGTACTTC

J: TRBJ2-5
V: TRBV20-1
D: -
size: few
CDR3: CSARGPEETQYF
DNA: TGCAGTGCCCGGGGACCCGAGGAGACCCAGTACTTC

J: TRBJ2-1
V: TRBV4-3
D: -
size: many
CDR3: CASSPGTPSYNEQFF
DNA: TGCGCCAGCAGCCCAGGGACTCCCTCCTACAATGAGCAGTTCTTC

J: TRBJ1-2
V: TRBV30
D: -
size: -
CDR3: CAWSVPAGAYYGYTF
DNA: TGTGCCTGGAGTGTTCCCGCAGGGGCTTACTATGGCTACACCTTC

J: TRBJ2-5
V: TRBV4-1
D: -
size: once
CDR3: CASSQVTWGETQYF
DNA: TGCGCCAGCAGCCAAGTTACTTGGGGGGAGACCCAGTACTTC

J: TRBJ1-2
V: TRBV7-6
D: -
size: -
CDR3: CASSLEPGKNYGYTF
DNA: TGTGCCAGCAGCTTAGAGCCGGGGAAGAACTATGGCTACACCTTC

J: TRBJ1-6
V: TRBV3-1
D: -
size: -
CDR3: CASSQANSPLHF
DNA: TGTGCCAGCAGCCAAGCTAATTCACCCCTCCACTTT

J: TRBJ2-3
V: TRBV12-3/TRBV12-4
D: TRBD2
size: -
CDR3: CASQTGPSGFPSTDTQYF
DNA: TGTGCCAGCCAGACCGGGCCTAGCGGGTTCCCTAGCACAGATACGCAGTATTTT

J: TRBJ1-5
V: TRBV29-1
D: -
size: -
CDR3: CSVQTAGNQPQHF
DNA: TGCAGCGTGCAGACAGCGGGCAATCAGCCCCAGCATTTT

J: TRBJ2-2
V: TRBV10-2
D: -
size: -
CDR3: CASSDPGEDTGELFF
DNA: TGCGCCAGCAGCGACCCGGGGGAGGACACCGGGGAGCTGTTTTTT

J: TRBJ2-5
V: TRBV15
D: TRBD1
size: few
CDR3: CATSRDRGPETQYF
DNA: TGTGCCACCAGCAGGGACAGGGGGCCAGAGACCCAGTACTTC

J: TRBJ2-7
V: TRBV4-3
D: -
size: few
CDR3: CASSQASGLTYEQYF
DNA: TGCGCCAGCAGCCAAGCCAGCGGGCTCACCTACGAGCAGTACTTC

J: TRBJ2-4
V: TRBV20-1
D: TRBD2
size: -
CDR3: CSASPPGLAVAKNIQYF
DNA: TGCAGTGCCAGCCCGCCGGGACTAGCGGTAGCCAAAAACATTCAGTACTTC